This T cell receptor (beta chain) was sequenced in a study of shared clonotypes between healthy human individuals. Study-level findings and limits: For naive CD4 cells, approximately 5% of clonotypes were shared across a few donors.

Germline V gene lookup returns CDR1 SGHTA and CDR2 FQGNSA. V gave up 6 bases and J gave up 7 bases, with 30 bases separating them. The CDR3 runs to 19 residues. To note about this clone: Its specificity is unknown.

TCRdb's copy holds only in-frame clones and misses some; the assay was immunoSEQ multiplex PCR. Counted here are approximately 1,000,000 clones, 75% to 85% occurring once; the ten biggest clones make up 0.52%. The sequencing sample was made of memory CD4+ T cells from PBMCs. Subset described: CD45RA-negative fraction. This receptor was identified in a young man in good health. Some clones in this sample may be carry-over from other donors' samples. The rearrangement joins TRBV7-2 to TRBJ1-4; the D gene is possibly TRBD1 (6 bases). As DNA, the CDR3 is TGTGCCAGCAGAAATTGGCCCCCACGGGCAGGGGCGCAAGGTGAAAAACTGTTTTTT. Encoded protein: CASRNWPPRAGAQGEKLFF.